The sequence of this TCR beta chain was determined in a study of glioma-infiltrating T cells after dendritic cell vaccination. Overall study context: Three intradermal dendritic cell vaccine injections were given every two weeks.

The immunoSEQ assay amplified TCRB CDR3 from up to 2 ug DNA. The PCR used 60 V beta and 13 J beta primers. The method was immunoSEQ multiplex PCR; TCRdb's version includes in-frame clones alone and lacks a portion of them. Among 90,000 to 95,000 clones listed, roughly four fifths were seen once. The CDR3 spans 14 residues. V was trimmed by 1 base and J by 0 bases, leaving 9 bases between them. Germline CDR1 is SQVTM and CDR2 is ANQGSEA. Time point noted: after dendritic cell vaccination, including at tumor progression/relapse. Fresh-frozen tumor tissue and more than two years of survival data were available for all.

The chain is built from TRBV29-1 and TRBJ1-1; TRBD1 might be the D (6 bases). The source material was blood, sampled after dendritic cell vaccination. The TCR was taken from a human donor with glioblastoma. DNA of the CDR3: TGCAGCGTTGAAGGGAACAGGGTGAACACTGAAGCTTTCTTT. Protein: CSVEGNRVNTEAFF.